These T cell receptor beta chains were read from a single sample in a study of T-cell reconstitution after alpha-beta-depleted transplantation in children. From the PCR reads, TCRdb called clonotypes with MiXCR, one entry per CDR3 protein. The data hold about 610,000 distinct CDR3 sequences, with more than 20% observed a single time. The sequencing used PBMCs, collected before TCRalphabeta/CD19-depleted stem cell transplant. These receptors were taken from a boy under two years old with Wiskott-Aldrich syndrome, due to receive a stem cell transplant. Both conserved end residues are part of each CDR3. The order of the fields is J gene, D gene, V gene, clone size, CDR3 length, CDR3 protein, CDR3 DNA. D genes are given only for firm matches. The size entry is marked missing in some rows and otherwise reads once, few, many or a size class.

TRBJ2-1	TRBD2	TRBV27	few	16	CASNLAGGSSYNEQFF	TGTGCCAGCAACTTAGCGGGAGGGAGCTCCTACAATGAGCAGTTCTTC
TRBJ2-1	TRBD1	TRBV7-2	few	16	CASSSQTGTGYNEQFF	TGTGCCAGCAGTTCTCAGACCGGGACAGGCTACAATGAGCAGTTCTTC
TRBJ2-3	TRBD2	TRBV20-1	.	12	CSAATSVDTQYF	TGCAGTGCTGCGACTAGCGTCGATACGCAGTATTTT
TRBJ2-7	TRBD1	TRBV5-1	.	15	CASSAPGQGAFEQYF	TGCGCCAGCAGCGCGCCGGGACAGGGGGCGTTCGAGCAGTACTTC
TRBJ1-5	.	TRBV19	.	12	CASSIFDQPQHF	TGTGCCAGTAGTATCTTCGATCAGCCCCAGCATTTT
TRBJ2-7	TRBD2	TRBV5-1	.	17	CASSLARTSGTYEDQYF	TGCGCCAGCAGCCTCGCCCGGACTAGCGGGACTTATGAGGACCAGTACTTC
TRBJ1-1	.	TRBV18	.	14	CASSFTGVNTEAFF	TGTGCCAGCTCCTTTACGGGGGTAAACACTGAAGCTTTCTTT
TRBJ2-4	TRBD2	TRBV20-1	.	13	CSARASGGNIQYF	TGCAGTGCTAGAGCGTCGGGAGGGAACATTCAGTACTTC
TRBJ2-5	.	TRBV5-1	.	16	CASSPRGGRLWETQYF	TGCGCCAGCAGCCCTCGTGGAGGGCGCCTCTGGGAGACCCAGTACTTC
TRBJ2-3	TRBD2	TRBV27	.	13	CASRKRESDTQYF	TGTGCCAGCAGAAAGCGGGAGTCAGATACGCAGTATTTT
TRBJ1-1	.	TRBV7-6	.	15	CASSTKQGGGTEAFF	TGTGCCAGCAGCACAAAACAGGGAGGGGGGACTGAAGCTTTCTTT
TRBJ1-4	TRBD1	TRBV5-1	few	15	CASSEAGTGEEKLFF	TGCGCCAGCAGCGAGGCCGGGACAGGGGAAGAAAAACTGTTTTTT
TRBJ2-7	TRBD2	TRBV29-1	.	15	CSAARGGERMYEQYF	TGCAGCGCTGCAAGGGGAGGGGAAAGGATGTACGAGCAGTACTTC
TRBJ1-5	TRBD1	TRBV5-1	.	15	CASSLTGGQNQPQHF	TGCGCCAGCAGCTTAACAGGGGGCCAAAATCAGCCCCAGCATTTT
TRBJ2-6	.	TRBV10-3	.	14	CAISDPAGANVLTF	TGTGCCATCAGTGATCCTGCTGGGGCCAACGTCCTGACTTTC
TRBJ2-2	TRBD1	TRBV15	.	16	CATSRATGPNTGELFF	TGTGCCACCAGCAGAGCGACAGGGCCTAACACCGGGGAGCTGTTTTTT
TRBJ2-7	.	TRBV28	.	15	CASSFVLGVSYEQYF	TGTGCCAGCAGTTTTGTTCTGGGGGTATCCTACGAGCAGTACTTC
TRBJ1-6	.	TRBV29-1	.	13	CSVGREPRSPLHF	TGCAGCGTTGGTCGAGAACCGAGGTCACCCCTCCACTTT
TRBJ1-6	TRBD1	TRBV20-1	.	13	CSARDRVNSPLHF	TGCAGTGCTCGGGACAGGGTGAATTCACCCCTCCACTTT
TRBJ1-6	.	TRBV4-1	.	15	CASSQDRGAGSPLHF	TGCGCCAGCAGCCAAGATCGGGGGGCGGGTTCACCCCTCCACTTT
TRBJ2-7	TRBD1	TRBV6-5	.	15	CASSYYWTGGPEQYF	TGTGCCAGCAGTTACTACTGGACAGGGGGCCCCGAGCAGTACTTC
TRBJ1-1	TRBD1	TRBV7-9	few	14	CASSYAGGFSEAFF	TGTGCCAGCAGCTATGCAGGGGGTTTCTCTGAAGCTTTCTTT
TRBJ2-7	.	TRBV6-1	few	19	CASSQNVGHFTNNLGEQYF	TGTGCCAGCAGCCAAAATGTGGGACATTTCACCAATAACCTTGGGGAGCAGTACTTC
TRBJ1-2	TRBD1	TRBV7-9	few	13	CASSERQGGGYTF	TGTGCCAGCAGCGAAAGACAGGGCGGGGGCTACACCTTC
TRBJ1-2	.	TRBV12-5	.	15	CASGLVNSGIDGYTF	TGTGCTAGTGGTTTGGTAAACTCCGGTATTGATGGCTACACCTTC
TRBJ1-5	.	TRBV12-3/TRBV12-4	.	14	CASSSTGSEQPQHF	TGTGCCAGCAGCTCAACAGGGTCGGAGCAGCCCCAGCATTTT
TRBJ2-1	TRBD2	TRBV5-1	few	18	CASSLGLAGAPSYNEQFF	TGCGCCAGCAGCCTGGGACTAGCGGGAGCCCCCTCCTACAATGAGCAGTTCTTC
TRBJ1-3	.	TRBV7-9	.	14	CASSLDGTVNTIYF	TGTGCCAGCAGCTTAGACGGGACTGTAAACACCATATATTTT
TRBJ2-4	.	TRBV6-5	few	16	CASSYSMTTAQNIQYF	TGTGCCAGCAGTTACTCGATGACGACAGCCCAAAACATTCAGTACTTC
TRBJ1-1	.	TRBV29-1	.	12	CSVEPPGVGAFF	TGCAGCGTTGAACCCCCTGGGGTTGGGGCTTTCTTT
TRBJ2-1	.	TRBV6-5	.	15	CASSFLLGGVDEQFF	TGTGCCAGCAGTTTCCTCCTAGGGGGGGTCGATGAGCAGTTCTTC
TRBJ1-5	.	TRBV10-3	few	15	CAISEAGVSNQPQHF	TGTGCCATCAGTGAGGCGGGGGTTAGCAATCAGCCCCAGCATTTT
TRBJ1-5	TRBD1	TRBV20-1	.	13	CSVWTGKYQPQHF	TGCAGTGTCTGGACAGGGAAGTATCAGCCCCAGCATTTT
TRBJ1-5	.	TRBV6-5	few	15	CASRSDRTLNQPQHF	TGTGCCAGCAGATCTGACAGGACCTTAAATCAGCCCCAGCATTTT
TRBJ2-7	TRBD2	TRBV20-1	few	16	CSARGYSSGFPSEQYF	TGCAGTGCTCGAGGATACAGTAGCGGGTTCCCTTCCGAGCAGTACTTC
TRBJ2-1	.	TRBV2	.	16	CASSTVAISSYNEQFF	TGTGCCAGCAGTACGGTAGCGATAAGCTCCTACAATGAGCAGTTCTTC
TRBJ2-7	.	TRBV27	.	14	CASSLFESSYEQYF	TGTGCCAGCAGTTTATTCGAGAGCTCCTACGAGCAGTACTTC
TRBJ2-7	.	TRBV7-9	once	13	CASSHWPGYEQYF	TGTGCCAGCAGCCACTGGCCGGGCTACGAGCAGTACTTC
TRBJ2-7	TRBD2	TRBV27	.	15	CASRLRLALNYEQYF	TGTGCCAGCAGATTAAGACTAGCGCTGAATTACGAGCAGTACTTC
TRBJ1-2	.	TRBV5-1	few	12	CASSYSSHGYTF	TGCGCCAGCAGCTACTCTTCTCATGGCTACACCTTC
TRBJ2-7	.	TRBV5-1	.	13	CASSPDVPYEQYF	TGCGCCAGCAGCCCGGACGTACCCTACGAGCAGTACTTC
TRBJ2-1	.	TRBV6-1	.	15	CASWNTRGRYNEQFF	TGTGCCAGCTGGAATACGAGGGGGAGGTACAATGAGCAGTTCTTC
TRBJ1-4	TRBD1	TRBV4-2	.	15	CASSQIQGAEEKLFF	TGTGCCAGCAGCCAAATCCAGGGGGCGGAAGAAAAACTGTTTTTT
TRBJ1-2	.	TRBV12-3/TRBV12-4	few	10	CASSFYGYTF	TGTGCCAGCAGTTTCTATGGCTACACCTTC
TRBJ2-7	.	TRBV6-1	.	12	CASSAPNYEQYF	TGTGCCAGCAGTGCTCCGAACTACGAGCAGTACTTC
TRBJ1-5	.	TRBV27	many	15	CASSLGGASNQPQHF	TGTGCCAGCAGTTTAGGGGGGGCAAGCAATCAGCCCCAGCATTTT
TRBJ1-5	.	TRBV5-1	few	15	CASSLAGVWGQPQHF	TGCGCCAGCAGCTTGGCAGGGGTTTGGGGTCAGCCCCAGCATTTT
TRBJ2-3	.	TRBV5-1	.	17	CASSLARGGFSTDTQYF	TGCGCCAGCAGCTTGGCCAGGGGGGGATTTAGCACAGATACGCAGTATTTT
TRBJ2-5	.	TRBV10-3	.	13	CAISGVRGETQYF	TGTGCCATCAGTGGGGTGAGAGGAGAGACCCAGTACTTC
TRBJ2-1	TRBD1	TRBV20-1	.	13	CSAWDRGFVEQFF	TGCAGTGCTTGGGACAGGGGATTTGTTGAGCAGTTCTTC
TRBJ2-2	TRBD1	TRBV10-3	few	15	CAISERQGNTGELFF	TGTGCCATCAGTGAGCGACAGGGTAACACCGGGGAGCTGTTTTTT
TRBJ2-5	TRBD1	TRBV5-1	.	14	CASSSGTAQETQYF	TGCGCCAGCAGCTCCGGGACAGCTCAAGAGACCCAGTACTTC
TRBJ2-5	.	TRBV5-1	few	13	CASSLADGETQYF	TGCGCCAGCAGCTTGGCCGATGGTGAGACCCAGTACTTC
TRBJ2-7	TRBD1	TRBV7-3	.	15	CASSLTGTGGYEQYF	TGTGCCAGCAGCTTAACCGGGACAGGAGGCTACGAGCAGTACTTC
TRBJ2-1	.	TRBV20-1	few	12	CSARRKNNEQFF	TGCAGTGCTAGGCGAAAGAACAATGAGCAGTTCTTC
TRBJ2-7	.	TRBV15	.	17	CATSRDPRGAAAYEQYF	TGTGCCACCAGCAGAGATCCGCGTGGCGCAGCGGCCTACGAGCAGTACTTC
TRBJ2-1	.	TRBV27	few	15	CASSLLERGVLEQFF	TGTGCCAGCAGTTTACTGGAGAGGGGGGTCTTGGAGCAGTTCTTC